The 11 T cell receptor beta chains reported below all come from one sample, sequenced in a study of response to subunit inactivated influenza vaccine (dated by TCRdb to 2017 to 2018). Library creation used RT-PCR. The run used an Illumina HiSeq 2500. The public reads were quality trimmed at Q25 with fastp and then assembled into clones with MiXCR by TCRdb, keeping productive beta chains. Rows matching on CDR3 protein sequence are summarized as one entry with the most common DNA and genes. The table for this sample lists roughly 500,000 distinct CDR3 sequences; approximately 15% of them were counted only once. 2.5% to 3.5% of the sample is held by the ten biggest clonotypes. The sample here was CD4+ T cells sorted from PBMCs, taken approximately 25 months after vaccination. The receptors were sampled from a man between 50 and 70 years old who received an inactivated influenza vaccine. Donor details come from another sample of the same person, matched by shared clones.

This clonotype was detected ten times or more. The rearrangement joins TRBV6-1 to TRBJ2-7; D is uncertain. The V end was cut by 8 bases, the J end by 2 bases, with 19 bases between. CDR1 and CDR2 (germline): MNHNS, SASEGT. The CDR3 runs to 15 residues. In DNA, the CDR3 is TGTGCCAGCTGCAGTTCGATGGCCAGGACCTACGAGCAGTACTTC. Translation: CASCSSMARTYEQYF.

The chain carries TRBV4-2 and TRBJ1-5, with 10 bases fitting TRBD1. This CDR3 spans 16 amino acids. Germline V lookup: CDR1 LGHNA, CDR2 YNFKEQ. The V gene end was trimmed by 4 bases and the J gene end by 6 bases; junction bases not matched to a gene: 9. In DNA, the CDR3 is TGTGCCAGCAGCCCACCCGTCGGACAGGGGGTTCAGCCCCAGCATTTT. It translates to CASSPPVGQGVQPQHF.

The gene calls are TRBV4-2 and TRBJ2-5; 9 nucleotides agree with TRBD2. Germline V gene data show CDR1 as LGHNA and CDR2 as YNFKEQ. The CDR3 is made up of 17 amino acids. V dropped 1 base and J dropped 6; count of bases not matched to a gene: 12. The CDR3 region is CASSQGNSGSGGKTQYF. DNA for the CDR3: TGTGCCAGCAGCCAAGGAAATAGCGGGAGCGGTGGGAAGACCCAGTACTTC.

The chain has TRBV10-3 and TRBJ2-7; D tentatively fits TRBD1 or TRBD2 (5 bases each). The V gene lost 10 bases and the J gene lost 2 bases, with 15 bases spanning the gap. The CDR3 has 13 amino acids. Germline CDR1 ENHRY, CDR2 SYGVKD. The CDR3 coding sequence is TGTGCCAGCCGGGACGCAGCTACCTACGAGCAGTACTTC. Translated: CASRDAATYEQYF.

This chain connects TRBV24-1 to TRBJ1-2; 12 bases line up with TRBD1. Germline trimming cut 4 bases from V and 2 bases from J; bases unmatched to any gene: 7. Looked up from germline, CDR1 is KGHDR and CDR2 is SFDVKD. This CDR3 comprises 17 residues. CDR3: CATSEAGTGGQNYGYTF. The CDR3 bases are TGTGCCACCAGTGAAGCCGGGACAGGGGGCCAAAACTATGGCTACACCTTC.

This clonotype was seen repeatedly, ten times or more. The CDR3 protein is CATSDFRETQYF. The CDR3 DNA reads as TGTGCCACCAGTGATTTCCGAGAGACCCAGTACTTC. The chain carries TRBV24-1 and TRBJ2-5; unclear D gene. Germline V gene sequence: CDR1 KGHDR, CDR2 SFDVKD. V was clipped by 1 base and J by 4 bases, with 3 bases between them. The CDR3 extends over 12 amino acids.

The chain has TRBV7-9 and TRBJ1-2, with D unresolved. Germline CDR1 SEHNR, CDR2 FQNEAQ (reference sequence). There are 13 residues in the CDR3. Between the trimmed V and J ends, which lost 11 bases and 5 bases, there was a span of 18 bases. CDR3 DNA: TGTGCCGGCGAATCTACACAAAAATATGGCTACACCTTC. Its translation is CAGESTQKYGYTF.

This chain links TRBV3-1 with TRBJ2-6; no definite D call. This CDR3 has 15 residues. Germline-derived CDR1 and CDR2 are LGHDT and YNNKEL (reference sequence). Trimming removed 4 bases from V and 0 bases from J, with 7 bases in between. This CDR3 is CASSLWGSGANVLTF. The CDR3 DNA follows: TGTGCCAGCAGCCTGTGGGGCTCTGGGGCCAACGTCCTGACTTTC. The full variable domain, with the rest looked up from reference TRBV3-1 and TRBJ2-6, is DTAVSQTPKYLVTQMGNDKSIKCEQNLGHDTMYWYKQDSKKFLKIMFSYNNKELIINETVPNRFSPKSPDKAHLNLHINSLELGDSAVYFCASSLWGSGANVLTFGAGSRLTVL.

This clonotype was picked up a small number of times. This chain uses TRBV25-1 with TRBJ1-4, with D unclear. Germline CDR1 is MGHDK and CDR2 is SYGVNS. V was cut by 10 bases and J by 0 bases, with 18 bases left in between. There are 16 residues in the CDR3. CDR3 bases: TGTGCCACCCAAGCCGGACGGCATGCAACTAATGAAAAACTGTTTTTT. Translation: CATQAGRHATNEKLFF.

This clonotype has only a few counts. The chain joins TRBV20-1 to TRBJ2-2; 11 bases are shared with TRBD2. Unmatched junction bases numbered 10, after V lost 6 bases and J lost 1 base. Per germline, CDR1 DFQATT and CDR2 SNEGSKA (reference sequence). The CDR3 extends over 17 amino acids. The CDR3 nucleotides read TGCAGTGCCGCCTATTCCGGGACTAGCGGGAACACCGGGGAGCTGTTTTTT. It is translated as CSAAYSGTSGNTGELFF.

This chain connects TRBV5-1 to TRBJ1-2; 10 nucleotides align to TRBD1. The CDR3 extends over 16 amino acids. With 0 bases clipped from V and 8 bases from J, the junction kept 10 bases outside the gene matches. Germline V gene data show CDR1 as SGHRS and CDR2 as YFSETQ. CDR3 sequence reads: CASSLDTTGGNRGYTF. The CDR3 DNA follows: TGCGCCAGCAGCTTGGATACGACAGGGGGCAATAGGGGCTACACCTTC.